The rows below give T cell receptor beta chains drawn from one sample of a study of Ad26.COV2.S vaccination and SARS-CoV-2 variants. This table comes from immunoSEQ multiplex PCR, and its TCRdb copy is limited to in-frame clones, with some not included. This repertoire shows over 250,000 clones, more than 70% found once; its top ten account for around 3%. Sequencing used peripheral blood, obtained in a trial of Ad26.COV2.S vaccine versus placebo. All receptors come from a person between 18 and 60 years old who received the Ad26.COV2.S COVID-19 vaccine or a placebo. Both conserved end residues are part of each CDR3. Each record gives: J gene, V gene, clone size, CDR3 protein. Clone size is given for some rows only: seen once, a few or many times, or a class if the clone is expanded.

TRBJ2-6 TRBV7-8 . CASRRFRARESGANVLTF
TRBJ1-4 TRBV18 . CASSRGTDPTNEKLFF
TRBJ2-7 TRBV5-1 . CASSQRTSGPGYEQYF
TRBJ2-7 TRBV6-5 . CASTSGMFYEQYF
TRBJ1-1 TRBV6-6 few CASSHRAEAFF
TRBJ2-7 TRBV30 . CAWSSGRGRGEQYF
TRBJ2-7 TRBV7-2 . CASSSGTSGFNEQYF
TRBJ2-2 TRBV19 few CASSIWAGELFF
TRBJ1-2 TRBV6-2/TRBV6-3 once CASSYSRNYGYTF
TRBJ2-1 TRBV15 . CATSLTSTGNEQFF
TRBJ2-2 TRBV3-1/TRBV3-2 . CASSGGGELFF
TRBJ2-3 TRBV9 . CASSVVTSGTADTQYF
TRBJ2-3 TRBV12-3/TRBV12-4 . CAARRGRYDTQYF
TRBJ2-1 TRBV2 . CASTPGVEQFF
TRBJ1-2 TRBV5-1 . CASSLGVTGFGYTF
TRBJ2-3 TRBV4-1 . CASSQGGGRYTDTQYF
TRBJ2-1 TRBV13 . CASSPDRNNEQFF
TRBJ1-6 TRBV5-1 . CASSLVAFTSPLHF
TRBJ2-2 TRBV7-2 . CASSLSLRGTGELFF
TRBJ2-1 TRBV7-9 . CASSLREALDEQFF
TRBJ2-3 TRBV7-8 . CASSLEVGTTDTQYF
TRBJ1-2 TRBV28 . CASSPPRGGYTF
TRBJ1-1 TRBV30 few CAWSVWGNTEAFF
TRBJ1-2 TRBV29-1 once CSVEGDGYTF
TRBJ2-2 TRBV11-3 . CASSSGTGGGGELFF
TRBJ2-1 TRBV7-9 . CASSLASGGLLTYNEQFF
TRBJ2-1 TRBV7-6 . CASSPGGSRRESYNEQFF
TRBJ1-6 TRBV5-4 few CASSPAGQGNSPLHF
TRBJ1-1 TRBV11-3 . CASSLGRMNTEAFF
TRBJ1-1 TRBV5-1 . CASRMRDGEAFF
TRBJ1-2 TRBV6-5 . CASSYSKQGSEGYTF
TRBJ2-5 TRBV6-5 . CASSYSSGRGEETQYF
TRBJ2-5 TRBV10-2 . CASSLAGNQETQYF
TRBJ2-7 TRBV4-1 . CASSQEAAVLYEQYF
TRBJ2-7 TRBV18 . CASSRIGDSSYEQYF
TRBJ1-2 TRBV9 once CASSKLLSQGNYGYTF
TRBJ2-3 TRBV30 . CAWSVSRTSGRTDTQYF
TRBJ2-3 TRBV6-5 . CASSYRFAADTQYF
TRBJ2-3 TRBV2 . CASRPPEGSGSTDTQYF
TRBJ2-4 TRBV7-2 . CASSYKGQGAINIQYF
TRBJ2-1 TRBV7-8 . CASSLATSGMYNEQFF
TRBJ2-2 TRBV27 once CASRSRGFDTGELFF
TRBJ2-3 TRBV24-1 . CATSGSTDTQYF
TRBJ2-1 TRBV27 . CASSLDLYNEQFF
TRBJ1-4 TRBV7-9 . CASSPVANEKLFF
TRBJ2-2 TRBV28 once CASSSPAGGTGELFF
TRBJ1-1 TRBV5-6 . CASSQTGINTEAFF
TRBJ1-1 TRBV19 . CASSTPRGTEAFF
TRBJ2-7 TRBV5-4 few CASSLGTTSSYEQYF
TRBJ2-7 TRBV7-2 once CASSLAPGRSSYEQYF
TRBJ2-7 TRBV7-2 . CASSLGGSSSYEQYF
TRBJ1-1 TRBV6-2/TRBV6-3 . CASSYVGGRGTEAFF